This T cell receptor beta chain was identified during a study of blood T cell repertoires in COVID-19. CDR1 and CDR2 from the germline V gene are SGHNT and YYREEE (reference sequence). V was cut by 4 bases and J by 0 bases, with 8 bases left in between. This CDR3 has 14 amino acids. Study processing details: Reference gene primer amplification in the assay estimated nucleated cell counts. Some clones are missing from TCRdb's copy, which holds only in-frame ones; the method was immunoSEQ multiplex PCR. V, J and clone size are taken as reported in that table, and D and trimming were inferred from the DNA itself. Of about 410,000 clones listed, around 92% are singletons.

The chain combines TRBV5-4 with TRBJ1-3; D is unresolved. The sequence derives from a woman aged 25 to 39 who had recovered from COVID-19. Sequenced sample: PBMCs or T cells enriched from blood (not recorded which). CDR3 DNA sequence: TGTGCCAGCAGCAGCGCAAGCTCTGGAAACACCATATATTTT. Its translation: CASSSASSGNTIYF.